Listed here is a single T cell receptor beta chain. This sample was taken from a study of control samples from healthy donors and cancer patients. Measured with immunoSEQ multiplex PCR; TCRdb has only the in-frame clones, and not every one. The sample lists 150,000 to 200,000 clones; around nine tenths were seen once. The trim removed 4 bases at V and 0 bases at J, leaving 6 bases unmatched. The germline CDR1 and CDR2 sequences are LGHDT and YNNKEL (reference sequence). This CDR3 has 16 amino acids. The material sequenced was blood. This clonotype originated in a woman under 40 in good health. The chain has TRBV3-1 (or the pseudogene TRBV3-2) and TRBJ1-1; 9 bases agree with TRBD1. Here the CDR3 reads CASSPGTGLMNTEAFF. The CDR3 DNA reads as TGTGCCAGCAGCCCCGGGACAGGGCTCATGAACACTGAAGCTTTCTTT.